The present T cell receptor beta chain was sequenced within a study of vaccination effects on CD4 cells after COVID-19. Study-wide context: Post-vaccine sampling took place a median of 72 days after the second dose.

Turning to this clone: Its target is not known.

Study-level points and caveats: Researchers report that only 1 of 255 vaccine-induced clones in healthy vaccinees cross-reacted with common cold coronaviruses.

Ahead of sequencing, the ViraFEST assay grew antigen-specific CD4+ T cells using viral peptide pools. Subsequent to 10 days of culture, CD4+ T cells were isolated. The vaccine given was either BNT162b2 or mRNA-1273, in two doses. Testing of the vaccine recipients showed negative nucleocapsid antibodies and no prior SARS-CoV-2 infection. IL-2 medium was substituted for half the medium on days 3 and 7. Method: immunoSEQ multiplex PCR; TCRdb's copy keeps in-frame clones and lacks some. The sample yields some 61,000 clones, around four fifths seen once. This CDR3 contains 16 residues. The germline CDR1 and CDR2 sequences are GTSNPN and SVGIG (reference sequence). The V end lost 1 base, the J end lost 5 bases, and 20 bases lay between the germline ends.

Sequenced material: CD4+ T cells from PBMCs cultured with HCoV-OC43 spike peptides, taken after COVID-19 vaccination. Specified subset: HCoV-OC43 spike overlapping peptide pool stimulation. The chain links TRBV30 to TRBJ2-5, with a tentative D call TRBD2 (6 bases). This TCR was recovered from a human donor who received a COVID-19 vaccine. CDR3 bases: TGTGCCTGGAGTGAGCTGCGGGGTGCCACTCGGGAGACCCAGTACTTC. Translated: CAWSELRGATRETQYF.